Below are 9 T cell receptor beta chains sequenced from a single sample in a study of blood T cell repertoires in COVID-19. Profiling relied on immunoSEQ multiplex PCR, and the TCRdb table lists in-frame clones only, not all of them. There are tens of thousands of clones in the sample; 70% to 90% occur only once, and roughly 10% lies in the top ten. Sequencing used peripheral blood. These receptors were collected from a human donor in a cohort sampled during active COVID-19.

This chain joins TRBV15 and TRBJ2-1; tentatively, D is TRBD2 (6 bases). V was trimmed by 2 bases and J by 5 bases, leaving 19 bases between them. Germline CDR1 LNHNV, CDR2 YYDKDF (reference sequence). The CDR3 contains 17 residues. In DNA, the CDR3 is TGTGCCACCAGCAGATCCCCCGGAACGGGAGCGGACAATGAGCAGTTCTTC. Its translation is CATSRSPGTGADNEQFF. The entire variable domain, with the rest obtained from reference TRBV15 and TRBJ2-1, is as follows: DAMVIQNPRYQVTQFGKPVTLSCSQTLNHNVMYWYQQKSSQAPKLLFHYYDKDFNNEADTPDNFQSRRPNTSFCFLDIRSPGLGDTAMYLCATSRSPGTGADNEQFFGPGTRLTVL.

The rearrangement uses TRBV18 and TRBJ1-5, with a weak D call TRBD1 (5 bases). Germline V gives CDR1 KGHSH, CDR2 LQKENI. V gave up 1 base and J gave up 2 bases, with 15 bases separating them. The CDR3 sequence is 17 residues long. The CDR3 here is CASSPLGGNVGNQPQHF. CDR3 in DNA: TGTGCCAGCTCACCACTCGGGGGGAATGTTGGCAATCAGCCCCAGCATTTT. Supplemented by reference TRBV18 and TRBJ1-5, the full variable domain reads NAGVMQNPRHLVRRRGQEARLRCSPMKGHSHVYWYRQLPEEGLKFMVYLQKENIIDESGMPKERFSAEFPKEGPSILRIQQVVRGDSAAYFCASSPLGGNVGNQPQHFGDGTRLSIL.

The chain carries TRBV20-1 and TRBJ2-3; D gene unclear. V lost 3 bases to trimming and J lost 6 bases, with 7 bases between them. Germline CDR1 is DFQATT and CDR2 is SNEGSKA (reference sequence). The CDR3 runs 11 residues. The chain's CDR3 is CSARASDTQYF. CDR3 in DNA: TGCAGTGCTAGGGCTTCTGATACGCAGTATTTT.

This chain links TRBV12-5 with TRBJ1-1, with D uncertain. CDR1 and CDR2 from the germline V gene are LGHNT and FRNRAP. The CDR3 extends over 14 amino acids. V lost 5 bases and J 0 bases, leaving 10 bases between the germline ends. The CDR3 protein is CASGPPWLNTEAFF. The DNA for the CDR3 is TGTGCTAGTGGTCCCCCATGGCTGAACACTGAAGCTTTCTTT.

The chain couples TRBV2 to TRBJ1-2; TRBD1 is a possible D gene (5 bases). The ends were cut back, 7 bases at V and 6 bases at J, with 15 bases in the middle. CDR1 and CDR2 from the germline V gene are SNHLY and FYNNEI. CDR3 length: 13 amino acids. CDR3 residues: CASTTDGLHGYTF. CDR3 in DNA: TGTGCCAGCACGACAGATGGCCTACATGGCTACACCTTC.

The chain joins TRBV9 to TRBJ1-2; 8 bases match TRBD1. V shed 0 bases and J 4 bases; nucleotides not matched to a gene: 5. The CDR3 has 15 residues. Looked up from germline, CDR1 is SGDLS and CDR2 is YYNGEE. The CDR3 bases are TGTGCCAGCAGCGTAGTTCCAGGGGGCGGCTATGGCTACACCTTC. This sequence encodes CASSVVPGGGYGYTF. Full variable domain (rest looked up from reference TRBV9 and TRBJ1-2): DSGVTQTPKHLITATGQRVTLRCSPRSGDLSVYWYQQSLDQGLQFLIQYYNGEERAKGNILERFSAQQFPDLHSELNLSSLELGDSALYFCASSVVPGGGYGYTFGSGTRLTVV.

This chain joins TRBV7-9 and TRBJ2-5; 7 bases fit TRBD1. Germline assignment: CDR1 SEHNR and CDR2 FQNEAQ (reference sequence). V lost 4 bases to trimming and J lost 4 bases; unmatched junction nucleotides: 6. The CDR3 sequence is 14 residues long. CDR3 in DNA: TGTGCCAGCAGCTCAAGACAGGGCGGAGAGACCCAGTACTTC. Translated: CASSSRQGGETQYF.

V usage is TRBV6-5 and J usage is TRBJ2-3, with 8 positions matching TRBD2. V gave up 5 bases and J gave up 1 base; unmatched junction bases: 2. Per germline, CDR1 MNHEY and CDR2 SVGAGI. CDR3 size: 14 residues. This chain's CDR3 is CASSNGGGTDTQYF. CDR3 coding DNA: TGTGCCAGCAGTAACGGGGGGGGCACAGATACGCAGTATTTT.

The chain employs TRBV30 and TRBJ1-4; a possible D gene is TRBD1 (6 bases). The CDR3 length is 12 residues. Germline assignment: CDR1 GTSNPN and CDR2 SVGIG (reference sequence). V gave up 0 bases and J gave up 10 bases, with 9 bases separating them. CDR3 DNA: TGTGCCTGGAGTGTTGAACAGGGAAAACTGTTTTTT. Residues: CAWSVEQGKLFF.